A single sample is the source of the 19 T cell receptor beta chains below, sequenced in a study of blood T cell repertoires in COVID-19. TCRdb keeps only in-frame clones here, not all; method: immunoSEQ multiplex PCR. The profile shows 30,000 to 45,000 clones, roughly 90% of them singletons. The sequencing input was peripheral blood. Receptor source: a man aged 60 to 69 with active COVID-19.

The rearrangement links TRBV11-3 to TRBJ2-2, with D possibly being TRBD2 (5 bases). CDR3 length equals 13 residues. V lost 1 base to trimming and J lost 7 bases, with 7 bases between them. From germline, CDR1 is SGHNT and CDR2 YENEEA. In DNA form, the CDR3 reads TGTGCCAGCAGCTTAGTTGAGGGCGGGGAGCTGTTTTTT. Its protein product is CASSLVEGGELFF.

The V gene is TRBV9, the J gene TRBJ2-3; D unclear. CDR3 length: 15 residues. Trimming pared 4 bases from V and 0 bases from J, leaving 12 bases between. Germline V gene sequence: CDR1 SGDLS, CDR2 YYNGEE. The CDR3 here is CASSPYDISTDTQYF. The CDR3 region has the DNA TGTGCCAGCAGCCCATACGACATTAGCACAGATACGCAGTATTTT.

The chain uses TRBV10-3 and TRBJ2-1, with 11 bases matching TRBD2. The CDR3 consists of 18 residues. With V trimmed by 6 bases and J by 6 bases, 16 bases remained unmatched. CDR1 ENHRY and CDR2 SYGVKD come from the germline V gene. The CDR3 DNA follows: TGTGCCATCAGGTTCGACGGGTCGACTAGCGGGGTTGTCAATGAGCAGTTCTTC. Its translation: CAIRFDGSTSGVVNEQFF.

This rearrangement joins TRBV7-2 to TRBJ2-3; 8 bases align to TRBD2. J was trimmed by 2 bases and V by 7 bases; bases with no gene match: 11. The germline V gene has CDR1 SGHTA and CDR2 FQGNSA. There are 16 residues in the CDR3. DNA for the CDR3: TGTGCCAGCACCTCACTAGCGGCCTATTCCACAGATACGCAGTATTTT. This translates into CASTSLAAYSTDTQYF.

This chain connects TRBV10-1 to TRBJ2-1; 10 bases fit TRBD2. Germline V gene data show CDR1 as WNHNN and CDR2 as SYGVQD (reference sequence). This CDR3 region has 15 residues. The J segment lost 9 bases and the V segment lost 2 bases, leaving 7 bases of the junction unmatched. The CDR3 DNA is TGCGCCAGCAGTGAGAGTCTAGCGGGAGTGGGTGAGCAGTTCTTC. Protein: CASSESLAGVGEQFF.

The rearrangement links TRBV4-3 to TRBJ2-1; 8 bases map to TRBD2. V lost 0 bases and J lost 6; bases outside the gene matches: 4. Per the germline V gene, CDR1 is LGHNA and CDR2 is YSLEER. The CDR3 is 15 residues long. The CDR3 DNA reads TGCGCCAGCAGCCAAGAGGGGACTAGTTCCAATGAGCAGTTCTTC. Its protein product is CASSQEGTSSNEQFF.

The V call is TRBV11-1, the J call TRBJ2-5; 15 nucleotides agree with TRBD2. V shed 4 bases, J shed 2 bases, and the junction held 2 bases outside the gene matches. This CDR3 spans 16 amino acids. Germline values: CDR1 SGHAT, CDR2 FQDESV (reference sequence). CDR3 coding DNA: TGTGCCAGCAGCTCCGGACTAGCGGGAGGGCAAGAGACCCAGTACTTC. As protein: CASSSGLAGGQETQYF. Full variable domain (missing parts from reference TRBV11-1 and TRBJ2-5): EAEVAQSPRYKITEKSQAVAFWCDPISGHATLYWYRQILGQGPELLVQFQDESVVDDSQLPKDRFSAERLKGVDSTLKIQPAELGDSAMYLCASSSGLAGGQETQYFGPGTRLLVL.

The genes are TRBV4-2 and TRBJ1-2; TRBD1 might be the D (6 bases). The CDR3 contains 14 residues. The ends were cut back, 6 bases at V and 1 base at J, with 12 bases in the middle. Germline lookup yields CDR1 LGHNA and CDR2 YNFKEQ. The CDR3 bases are TGTGCCAGCAGTCCGACAGGCGGTAACTATGGCTACACCTTC. Its translation is CASSPTGGNYGYTF.

The chain combines TRBV5-6 with TRBJ1-2; 9 nucleotides align to TRBD1. After removal of 3 bases from V and 6 bases from J, the junction contained 6 bases not matched to a gene. CDR1 and CDR2 (germline): SGHDT, YYEEEE. The CDR3 contains 14 residues. The CDR3 sequence: CASSWGQGSNGYTF. The CDR3 DNA sequence: TGTGCCAGCAGCTGGGGACAGGGCTCAAATGGCTACACCTTC.

This clone was seen only once. V and J are TRBV2 and TRBJ2-2, with 10 bases aligning to TRBD1. The CDR3 length is 15 residues. V was pared by 5 bases and J by 4 bases, with 4 bases of the junction left unmatched. Germline V gene data show CDR1 as SNHLY and CDR2 as FYNNEI. The DNA for the CDR3 is TGTGCCAGCAGTTGGACAGGGGGACTCACCGGGGAGCTGTTTTTT. Translated, it gives CASSWTGGLTGELFF.

The chain employs TRBV7-9 and TRBJ2-7; D possibly corresponds to TRBD2 (5 bases). V was trimmed by 4 bases and J by 7 bases, leaving 11 bases between them. The CDR3 runs 12 residues. Germline CDR1 SEHNR, CDR2 FQNEAQ (reference sequence). CDR3: CASSSLASEQYF. The CDR3 DNA reads TGTGCCAGCAGCTCTCTAGCTTCGGAGCAGTACTTC.

In DNA, the CDR3 is TGTGCCAGCAGCTCCCAGGCGACAGGTATATATGGCTACACCTTC. Translated, it gives CASSSQATGIYGYTF. The genes are TRBV9 and TRBJ1-2; D is perhaps TRBD1 (6 bases). The V gene lost 4 bases and the J gene lost 5 bases, with 18 bases spanning the gap. Germline loops: CDR1 SGDLS, CDR2 YYNGEE. The CDR3 extends over 15 amino acids.

The V and J genes are TRBV15 and TRBJ1-6; a possible D gene is TRBD1 (5 bases). CDR3 length: 17 residues. The V end lost 8 bases, the J end lost 6 bases, and 23 bases lay between the germline ends. Germline lookup yields CDR1 LNHNV and CDR2 YYDKDF (reference sequence). DNA of the CDR3: TGTGCCACCGGGGGAAGGAGGGCAACTGAGGTTAATTCACCCCTCCACTTT. This encodes CATGGRRATEVNSPLHF.

The V call is TRBV28, the J call TRBJ1-5, with 8 bases that match TRBD1. The CDR3 sequence is 15 residues long. Germline CDR1 is MDHEN and CDR2 is SYDVKM. Germline trimming cut 3 bases from V and 7 bases from J; bases unmatched to any gene: 8. The CDR3 bases are TGTGCCAGCAGTTTCCAGGGGGCGACAAGCCAGCCCCAGCATTTT. The encoded protein is CASSFQGATSQPQHF.

The rearrangement joins TRBV4-2 to TRBJ2-5; D possibly corresponds to TRBD2 (5 bases). With 4 bases removed from V and 5 bases from J, the gap between germline ends came to 14 bases. The CDR3 consists of 14 residues. Germline loops: CDR1 LGHNA, CDR2 YNFKEQ. The CDR3 protein is CASSRGLGEETQYF. The CDR3 DNA follows: TGTGCCAGCAGCCGCGGACTTGGGGAGGAGACCCAGTACTTC.

The V call is TRBV6-5, the J call TRBJ2-5, with TRBD2 matching over 9 bases. Germline CDR1 and CDR2: MNHEY and SVGAGI. Trimming removed 5 bases from V and 1 base from J; junction bases left unmatched: 5. The CDR3 contains 15 residues. As DNA, the CDR3 is TGTGCCAGCAGTCCACTAGCGGGCGCCCAAGAGACCCAGTACTTC. Amino acids: CASSPLAGAQETQYF.

The rearrangement links TRBV5-4 to TRBJ2-7; 10 bases are shared with TRBD2. The CDR3 contains 16 residues. Germline CDR1 is SGHNT and CDR2 is YYREEE (reference sequence). Trimming took 0 bases from V and 6 from J; bases not matched to a gene: 9. The chain's CDR3 is CASSLAWASGRSEQYF. CDR3 in DNA: TGTGCCAGCAGCTTGGCCTGGGCTAGCGGGAGATCCGAGCAGTACTTC.

The rearrangement links TRBV7-2 to TRBJ2-5, with 8 bases identical to TRBD2. Germline values: CDR1 SGHTA, CDR2 FQGNSA. The junction had 11 bases not matched to a gene; V was cut back by 5 bases and J by 6 bases. This CDR3 is built from 15 residues. The DNA of the CDR3 is TGTGCCAGCAGCCCCGGGACTAGGGGGGGGCAGACCCAGTACTTC. This codes for CASSPGTRGGQTQYF.

The chain joins TRBV20-1 to TRBJ2-1, with 8 positions matching TRBD2. Germline CDR1 is DFQATT and CDR2 is SNEGSKA (reference sequence). CDR3 length: 14 residues. Trimming cost V 3 bases and J 4 bases; bases outside gene matches: 5. CDR3: CSASREGPYNEQFF. The DNA of the CDR3 is TGCAGTGCTAGTCGGGAGGGCCCATACAATGAGCAGTTCTTC.